Below, one T cell receptor (beta chain) is given with its context. Its target is unknown. The sample originates from a study of T cells after yellow fever vaccination. By 5'RACE template switching, TCR cDNA was produced, with a universal primer site and UMIs added in the process. TCRdb re-analysed the 5' RACE reads in MiXCR, keeping a single row per CDR3 protein. The data show 500,000 to 700,000 distinct CDR3 sequences, less than 20% seen once. The germline V and J ends were trimmed by 4 bases and 3 bases, with 9 bases remaining between them. This CDR3 contains 13 residues. Germline V CDR1 and CDR2: SGHVS, FNYEAQ. Study results and caveats: After the booster, 95% to 98% of CD4 and 88% of CD8 primary-response clones were re-detected. When the response was secondary, it was weaker but reached its peak faster, day 5 versus 15. FACS-sorted repertoires could harbor abundant contaminating bulk-population clonotypes.

The TCR comes from a man aged 25 to 40 who received the YFV17D yellow fever vaccine. The source was PBMCs, collected 15 days after the yellow fever booster vaccination. The rearrangement joins TRBV7-6 to TRBJ1-1; no firm D call. The CDR3 loop is CASSSDEYTEAFF. DNA of the CDR3: TGTGCCAGCAGCTCCGATGAGTACACTGAAGCTTTCTTT.